Presented here are 5 T cell receptor beta chains from one specimen sequenced in a study of shared clonotypes between healthy human individuals. The data were produced by immunoSEQ multiplex PCR, yet TCRdb's version contains in-frame clones alone and is incomplete. The top ten hold roughly 13% of the sample, which has around 500,000 clones, 81% seen once. Sequences were obtained from PBMCs. The receptors stem from a woman aged 40 to 50 in good health. Some clones in this sample may be carry-over from other donors' samples.

This chain connects TRBV30 to TRBJ1-3; unclear D gene. The CDR3 sequence is 13 residues long. With 0 bases removed from V and 2 bases from J, the gap between germline ends came to 5 bases. The germline V gene has CDR1 GTSNPN and CDR2 SVGIG (reference sequence). The CDR3 reads CAWSVKTGNTIYF. The CDR3 nucleotides read TGTGCCTGGAGTGTGAAAACTGGAAACACCATATATTTT. Full variable domain (missing parts from reference TRBV30 and TRBJ1-3): SQTIHQWPATLVQPVGSPLSLECTVEGTSNPNLYWYRQAAGRGLQLLFYSVGIGQISSEVPQNLSASRPQDRQFILSSKKLLLSDSGFYLCAWSVKTGNTIYFGEGSWLTVV.

The chain links TRBV6-1 to TRBJ2-7; the match to TRBD2 covers 10 bases. Germline CDR1 reads MNHNS; CDR2 reads SASEGT. CDR3 length: 15 amino acids. The ends lost 2 bases at V and 6 bases at J; junction bases unmatched: 7. The CDR3 spells CASSEFLAGVSEQYF. CDR3 coding DNA: TGTGCCAGCAGTGAATTTCTAGCGGGAGTATCCGAGCAGTACTTC.

V and J are TRBV7-9 and TRBJ2-3; possible D gene TRBD1, 6 bases. Trimming pared 3 bases from V and 2 bases from J, leaving 18 bases between. Germline loops: CDR1 SEHNR, CDR2 FQNEAQ (reference sequence). The CDR3 covers 17 residues. CDR3 protein: CASSFYRDTYSTDTQYF. The CDR3 region has the DNA TGTGCCAGCAGCTTTTACCGGGACACGTATTCCACAGATACGCAGTATTTT.

This clone was seen only a few times. The chain combines TRBV18 with TRBJ2-2; D uncertain. Trimming took off 6 bases at V and 3 bases at J, with 14 bases between the two ends. This CDR3 region has 15 residues. Germline CDR1 and CDR2: KGHSH and LQKENI. The CDR3 DNA sequence: TGTGCCAGCTCGCGAAGATTCGGTGACACCGGGGAGCTGTTTTTT. Its protein is CASSRRFGDTGELFF.

The chain has TRBV5-1 and TRBJ2-5, with 8 bases that match TRBD1. From germline, CDR1 is SGHRS and CDR2 YFSETQ. The V and J ends lost 5 bases and 0 bases, in that order; junction bases with no gene match: 6. The CDR3 has 15 residues. The CDR3 DNA sequence: TGCGCCAGCAGGACCGGGACAGGAAACCAAGAGACCCAGTACTTC. Translated: CASRTGTGNQETQYF.